A selection of T cell receptor beta chains follows, all from one sample in a study of shared clonotypes between healthy human individuals. Repertoires were generated with immunoSEQ multiplex PCR, while TCRdb's copy carries only in-frame clones and drops some. This sample carries 630,000 or so clones, roughly 98% of them seen once, and the ten largest clones take 0.3% to 0.35%. Sequencing input: naive CD8+ T cells sorted from blood. The receptor set was obtained from a man aged 30-40 years in good health. The CDR3 runs from the conserved cysteine through the conserved F or W. The order of the fields is V gene, D gene, CDR3 length, J gene, clone size, CDR3 protein, CDR3 DNA. D genes are given only for firm matches. Clone size is stated in some rows and not others, as once, few, many or a class when expanded.

V: TRBV5-6
D: .
length: 14
J: TRBJ1-4
size: .
CDR3: CASSLVRANEKLFF
DNA: TGTGCCAGCAGCTTAGTCAGGGCTAATGAAAAACTGTTTTTT

V: TRBV6-5
D: .
length: 12
J: TRBJ2-1
size: .
CDR3: CATHGAYNEQFF
DNA: TGTGCCACCCACGGGGCATACAATGAGCAGTTCTTC

V: TRBV18
D: .
length: 14
J: TRBJ1-5
size: .
CDR3: CASSPQTENQPQHF
DNA: TGTGCCAGCTCACCACAGACTGAAAATCAGCCCCAGCATTTT

V: TRBV10-3
D: .
length: 14
J: TRBJ1-1
size: .
CDR3: CAILNRLGATEAFF
DNA: TGTGCCATCCTTAATCGGTTAGGGGCCACTGAAGCTTTCTTT

V: TRBV6-1
D: TRBD1
length: 14
J: TRBJ1-1
size: .
CDR3: CASRAGGANTEAFF
DNA: TGTGCCAGCAGGGCAGGGGGCGCGAACACTGAAGCTTTCTTT

V: TRBV7-9
D: .
length: 13
J: TRBJ2-3
size: .
CDR3: CASSLVDTDTQYF
DNA: TGTGCCAGCAGCTTAGTCGACACAGATACGCAGTATTTT

V: TRBV27
D: .
length: 14
J: TRBJ2-7
size: .
CDR3: CASSPIDGYYEQYF
DNA: TGTGCCAGCAGTCCGATCGATGGGTACTACGAGCAGTACTTC

V: TRBV15
D: TRBD2
length: 15
J: TRBJ2-1
size: .
CDR3: CATSRGLAVRDEQFF
DNA: TGTGCCACCAGCAGAGGACTAGCAGTTAGGGATGAGCAGTTCTTC

V: TRBV5-1
D: .
length: 14
J: TRBJ1-1
size: .
CDR3: CASSLDGGWTEAFF
DNA: TGCGCCAGCAGCTTGGATGGAGGGTGGACTGAAGCTTTCTTT

V: TRBV18
D: TRBD2
length: 16
J: TRBJ2-5
size: once
CDR3: CASSPPGLADAETQYF
DNA: TGTGCCAGCTCACCTCCCGGACTAGCAGATGCAGAGACCCAGTACTTC

V: TRBV11-2
D: .
length: 15
J: TRBJ2-1
size: .
CDR3: CASSSTAHDYNEQFF
DNA: TGTGCCAGCAGCTCCACCGCGCATGACTACAATGAGCAGTTCTTC

V: TRBV11-2
D: .
length: 12
J: TRBJ1-2
size: .
CDR3: CASSLAYVGYTF
DNA: TGTGCCAGCAGCTTAGCCTACGTCGGCTACACCTTC

V: TRBV7-9
D: .
length: 11
J: TRBJ2-3
size: .
CDR3: CASTEDDTQYF
DNA: TGTGCCAGCACCGAGGACGATACGCAGTATTTT

V: TRBV9
D: .
length: 13
J: TRBJ2-7
size: .
CDR3: CASSGPPQDEQYF
DNA: TGTGCCAGCAGCGGCCCCCCACAGGACGAGCAGTACTTC

V: TRBV20-1
D: TRBD1
length: 11
J: TRBJ2-7
size: .
CDR3: CSARTGYEQYF
DNA: TGCAGTGCTAGGACAGGGTACGAGCAGTACTTC

V: TRBV27
D: TRBD2
length: 16
J: TRBJ2-5
size: .
CDR3: CASSLQASGSPETQYF
DNA: TGTGCCAGCAGTTTACAGGCTAGCGGGAGCCCAGAGACCCAGTACTTC